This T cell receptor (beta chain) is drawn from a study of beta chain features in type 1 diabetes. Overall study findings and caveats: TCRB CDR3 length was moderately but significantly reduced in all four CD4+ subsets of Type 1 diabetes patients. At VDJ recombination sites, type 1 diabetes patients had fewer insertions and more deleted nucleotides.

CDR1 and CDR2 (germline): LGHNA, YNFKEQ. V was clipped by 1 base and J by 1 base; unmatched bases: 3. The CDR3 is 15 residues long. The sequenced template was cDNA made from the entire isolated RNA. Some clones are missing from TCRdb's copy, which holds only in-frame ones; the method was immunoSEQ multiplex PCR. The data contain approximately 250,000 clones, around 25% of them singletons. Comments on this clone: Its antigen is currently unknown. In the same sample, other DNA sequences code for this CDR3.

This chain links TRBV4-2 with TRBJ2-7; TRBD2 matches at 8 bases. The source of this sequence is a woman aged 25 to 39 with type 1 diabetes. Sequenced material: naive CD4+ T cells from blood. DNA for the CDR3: TGTGCCAGCAGCCAAGTGGCTAGCGGGTCCTACGAGCAGTACTTC. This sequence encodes CASSQVASGSYEQYF.